This T cell receptor beta chain was obtained from a study of CD8 T cells in ankylosing spondylitis. Germline-derived CDR1 and CDR2 are MNHNY and SVGAGI (reference sequence). This CDR3 has 12 residues. V was pared by 9 bases and J by 6 bases, with 13 bases between. In this sample, this clonotype turned up a few times. The antigen is not known. Regarding the study as a whole: Seven or eight highly homologous variants made up a TCR beta motif, and this motif appeared characteristic of ankylosing spondylitis blood.

TCRdb reprocessed the 5' RACE reads via MiXCR and lists one record per CDR3 protein. There are approximately 110,000 distinct CDR3 sequences in the sample; less than 25% occur only once, and roughly 12% lies in the top ten. Sequencing input: synovial fluid, either unsorted or a sorted T cell fraction (not recorded which). The sequence came from a male donor with ankylosing spondylitis. The J gene is TRBJ2-3, the V gene TRBV6-6, with D tentatively TRBD2 (6 bases). CDR3 region: CASFGAGDTQYF. Written as DNA, the CDR3 is TGTGCCAGTTTCGGAGCGGGTGATACGCAGTATTTT.